The clone carrying this T cell receptor (beta chain) was picked up many times. The data derive from a study of tumor-infiltrating lymphocytes in oesophageal squamous cell carcinoma. Germline CDR1 and CDR2: DFQATT and SNEGSKA (reference sequence). This CDR3 has 13 amino acids. V lost 6 bases to trimming and J lost 4 bases; unmatched junction nucleotides: 8. MiXCR was run by TCRdb on the PCR reads, yielding one entry per CDR3 protein. The data show 11,000 to 15,000 distinct CDR3 sequences, 45% to 55% seen once. The chain recombines TRBV20-1 with TRBJ2-5; TRBD1 aligns across 7 bases. The sample was blood. The source is a male donor with esophageal squamous cell carcinoma. CDR3 in DNA: TGCAGTGCACCCGGGACAGTAAGAGAGACCCAGTACTTC. Amino acid sequence: CSAPGTVRETQYF.